Listed here are 19 T cell receptor beta chains from one sample, sequenced in a study of radiotherapy plus CTLA-4 blockade in lung cancer. The table came from immunoSEQ multiplex PCR; TCRdb's copy has only in-frame clones and leaves some out. The data show 90,000 to 100,000 clones, around 90% seen once. The sample here was peripheral blood, taken from a patient treated with radiotherapy plus ipilimumab. Receptor source: a human donor with non-small cell lung cancer that progressed on radiotherapy plus ipilimumab.

Written as DNA, the CDR3 is TGTGCCAGCAGCGCCCCACTAGTTCGAGAGACCCAGTACTTC. Translating gives CASSAPLVRETQYF. The rearrangement uses TRBV7-9 and TRBJ2-5; the D gene is possibly TRBD2 (5 bases). This CDR3 has 14 amino acids. Germline V gene data show CDR1 as SEHNR and CDR2 as FQNEAQ (reference sequence). Trimming removed 5 bases at V and 4 bases at J, with 14 bases between.

The gene calls are TRBV2 and TRBJ1-5; a weak D match, TRBD1 (5 bases). Trimming left V 6 bases short and J 4 bases short, with 13 bases between. The germline CDR1 and CDR2 sequences are SNHLY and FYNNEI. The CDR3 sequence is 14 residues long. CDR3 amino acids: CASRGRVPNQPQHF. The CDR3 DNA reads as TGTGCCAGCAGAGGCAGGGTACCGAATCAGCCCCAGCATTTT.

The chain combines TRBV29-1 with TRBJ2-2; a weak D match, TRBD2 (7 bases). V was cut by 8 bases and J by 5 bases, with 12 bases left in between. The V gene's germline CDR1 is SQVTM and CDR2 ANQGSEA. The CDR3 contains 12 residues. CDR3 nucleotide sequence: TGCAGCTCAGGGGAGGGGACCGGGGAGCTGTTTTTT. Its translation: CSSGEGTGELFF.

This clone showed up just a few times. The chain links TRBV25-1 to TRBJ1-5; D is ambiguous. CDR3 length equals 16 residues. The germline gives CDR1 MGHDK, CDR2 SYGVNS. V was shortened by 1 base and J by 9 bases, with 19 bases between the two germline ends. The CDR3 region is CASSESTRPGSAPQHF. CDR3 DNA: TGTGCCAGCAGTGAATCAACGAGACCGGGTTCGGCGCCCCAGCATTTT.

The chain joins TRBV2 to TRBJ1-5; 8 bases align to TRBD1. Germline-derived CDR1 and CDR2 are SNHLY and FYNNEI. The CDR3 is made up of 15 amino acids. The V and J ends lost 3 bases and 3 bases, in that order; junction bases with no gene match: 4. The DNA of the CDR3 is TGTGCCAGCAGTGAGGACAGGGTACTCAATCAGCCCCAGCATTTT. Protein product: CASSEDRVLNQPQHF.

The chain uses TRBV19 and TRBJ2-2; 14 bases are shared with TRBD2. The V segment lost 5 bases and the J segment 7 bases; nucleotides outside the gene matches: 6. In germline, CDR1 is LNHDA, CDR2 SQIVND (reference sequence). The CDR3 is made up of 16 amino acids. The CDR3 nucleotides read TGTGCCAGTAGTCCTGGACTAGCGGGAGGACGCGGGGAGCTGTTTTTT. The encoded protein is CASSPGLAGGRGELFF.

This clone was recorded only once. The chain uses TRBV6-1 and TRBJ2-7; D call uncertain. Germline V gives CDR1 MNHNS, CDR2 SASEGT. The CDR3 runs to 12 residues. The V end lost 2 bases, the J end lost 6 bases, and 8 bases lay between the germline ends. Here the CDR3 reads CASSETATEQYF. The CDR3 bases are TGTGCCAGCAGTGAAACAGCGACCGAGCAGTACTTC.

The V and J genes are TRBV19 and TRBJ1-5; a possible D gene is TRBD1 (5 bases). The CDR3 loop spans 16 amino acids. V was cut by 3 bases and J by 6 bases, with 18 bases left in between. In germline, CDR1 is LNHDA, CDR2 SQIVND (reference sequence). The CDR3 sequence: CASSIQRGAQGQPQHF. CDR3 in DNA: TGTGCCAGTAGTATCCAGAGAGGGGCGCAGGGTCAGCCCCAGCATTTT.

V gene TRBV28 combines with J gene TRBJ1-2; 8 bases are a match to TRBD1. The J segment lost 5 bases and the V segment lost 6 bases, leaving 8 bases of the junction unmatched. The length of the CDR3 is 14 residues. CDR1 is MDHEN, CDR2 SYDVKM, per germline. The CDR3 DNA reads TGTGCCAGCAGGACACCAGGGGGCGGGTATGGCTACACCTTC. This translates into CASRTPGGGYGYTF.

The rearrangement links TRBV5-1 to TRBJ1-1, with 8 bases matching TRBD1. There are 14 residues in the CDR3. V trimming: 4 bases; J trimming: 4 bases; junction bases outside the gene matches: 6. CDR1 is SGHRS and CDR2 is YFSETQ in the germline V gene. CDR3 sequence: CASSVAGGVTEAFF. For the CDR3, the DNA is TGCGCCAGCAGCGTCGCAGGGGGCGTCACTGAAGCTTTCTTT.

Concerning this clone itself: Different DNA sequences within this sample yield the same CDR3. The chain links TRBV11-2 to TRBJ1-2; possibly TRBD1 for D (6 bases). The V end lost 0 bases, the J end lost 4 bases, and 9 bases lay between the germline ends. The germline V gene encodes CDR1 SGHAT and CDR2 FQNNGV. The length of the CDR3 is 14 residues. CDR3 bases: TGTGCCAGCAGCTTAGAACAGGGTGCCTATGGCTACACCTTC. Translating gives CASSLEQGAYGYTF.

This clone was recorded once. This chain links TRBV27 with TRBJ2-5; D is perhaps TRBD1 or TRBD2 (5 bases each). The CDR3 consists of 11 residues. V lost 4 bases and J lost 7, with 7 bases in between. The germline CDR1 and CDR2 sequences are MNHEY and SMNVEV (reference sequence). The CDR3, as DNA: TGTGCCAGCAGTTATGGGGGGACCCAGTACTTC. It translates to CASSYGGTQYF.

The genes are TRBV14 and TRBJ2-1, with TRBD1 matching 7 bases. CDR3 length equals 18 residues. Germline V gene data show CDR1 as SGHDN and CDR2 as FVKESK. V shed 4 bases, J shed 6 bases, and the junction held 18 bases outside the gene matches. The CDR3 DNA sequence: TGTGCCAGCAGCCGAGAGAGGGATGGCAGGGGGACCCTCAATGAGCAGTTCTTC. Translating it yields CASSRERDGRGTLNEQFF.

The V call is TRBV5-4, the J call TRBJ2-7, with 12 nucleotides matching TRBD2. The germline gives CDR1 SGHNT, CDR2 YYREEE (reference sequence). V was pared by 4 bases and J by 5 bases, with 10 bases of the junction left unmatched. The CDR3 runs 16 residues. The CDR3 loop is CASSTLAGGPVDEQYF. As DNA, the CDR3 is TGTGCCAGCAGCACCCTAGCGGGAGGGCCAGTAGACGAGCAGTACTTC.

V and J are TRBV7-8 and TRBJ1-1; possibly TRBD1 for D (5 bases). Deletions cut 5 bases from V and 6 bases from J, with 16 bases between. This CDR3 spans 14 amino acids. Germline values: CDR1 SGHVS, CDR2 FQNEAQ. CDR3 sequence (DNA): TGTGCCAGCAGCGAGGACATCACGGGCCCTGAAGCTTTCTTT. Translated, it gives CASSEDITGPEAFF.

This clone was detected once. The J gene is TRBJ2-3, the V gene TRBV6-1, with TRBD2 identical over 13 bases. Germline V CDR1 and CDR2: MNHNS, SASEGT. With 7 bases clipped from V and 8 bases from J, the junction kept 9 bases outside the gene matches. The length of the CDR3 is 15 residues. DNA of the CDR3: TGTGCCAGCATCGGACTAGCGGGAGAGGGGGGTACGCAGTATTTT. It encodes CASIGLAGEGGTQYF.

The chain joins TRBV14 to TRBJ2-2, with 9 bases aligning to TRBD2. From germline, CDR1 is SGHDN and CDR2 FVKESK. The CDR3 totals 16 residues. V lost 6 bases and J lost 4; bases outside the gene matches: 9. CDR3 nucleotides: TGTGCCAGCAGTCGACGAGGCGGGAGGGGCACCGGGGAGCTGTTTTTT. Amino acid sequence: CASSRRGGRGTGELFF.

V usage is TRBV2 and J usage is TRBJ1-1; tentatively, D is TRBD1 (6 bases). Per the germline V gene, CDR1 is SNHLY and CDR2 is FYNNEI. This CDR3 region has 20 residues. Trimming left V 6 bases short and J 6 bases short, with 35 bases between. The CDR3 is CASRTPTLRGGALYLAEAFF. CDR3 in DNA: TGTGCCAGCAGGACCCCGACTCTAAGGGGGGGCGCGTTATATCTGGCTGAAGCTTTCTTT.

This clone was found once. The chain has TRBV18 and TRBJ2-2, with TRBD1 as a possible D gene (6 bases). Trimming cost V 5 bases and J 0 bases, with 10 bases left between them. Per germline, CDR1 KGHSH and CDR2 LQKENI. The CDR3 runs to 15 residues. CDR3 sequence reads: CASSFGQTNTGELFF. The CDR3 region has the DNA TGTGCCAGCTCATTTGGACAGACGAACACCGGGGAGCTGTTTTTT.